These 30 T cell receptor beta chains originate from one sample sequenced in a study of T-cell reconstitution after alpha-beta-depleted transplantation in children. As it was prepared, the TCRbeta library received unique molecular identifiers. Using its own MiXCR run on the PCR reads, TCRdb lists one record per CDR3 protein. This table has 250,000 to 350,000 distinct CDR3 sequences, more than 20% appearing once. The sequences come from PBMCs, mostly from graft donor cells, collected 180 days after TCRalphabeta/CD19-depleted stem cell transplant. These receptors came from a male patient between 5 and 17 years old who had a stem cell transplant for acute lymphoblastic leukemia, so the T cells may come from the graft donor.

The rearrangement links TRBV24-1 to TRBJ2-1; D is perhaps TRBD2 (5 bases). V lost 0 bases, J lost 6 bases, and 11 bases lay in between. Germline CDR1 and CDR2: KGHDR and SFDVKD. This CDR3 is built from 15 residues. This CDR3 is CATSDLSGGLNEQFF. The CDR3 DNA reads TGTGCCACCAGTGATTTGTCGGGCGGACTCAATGAGCAGTTCTTC.

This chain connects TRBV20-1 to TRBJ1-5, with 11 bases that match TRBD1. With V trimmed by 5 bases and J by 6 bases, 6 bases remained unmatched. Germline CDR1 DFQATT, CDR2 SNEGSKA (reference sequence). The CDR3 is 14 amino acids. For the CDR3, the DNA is TGCAGTGCTGGACAGGGGGCAACTGTTCAGCCCCAGCATTTT. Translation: CSAGQGATVQPQHF.

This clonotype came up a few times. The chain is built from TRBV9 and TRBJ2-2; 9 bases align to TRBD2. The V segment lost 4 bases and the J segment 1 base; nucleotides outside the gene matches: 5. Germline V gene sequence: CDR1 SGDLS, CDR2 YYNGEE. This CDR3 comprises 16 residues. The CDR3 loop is CASSPLAGRNTGELFF. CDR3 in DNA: TGTGCCAGCAGCCCCCTAGCGGGAAGGAACACCGGGGAGCTGTTTTTT.

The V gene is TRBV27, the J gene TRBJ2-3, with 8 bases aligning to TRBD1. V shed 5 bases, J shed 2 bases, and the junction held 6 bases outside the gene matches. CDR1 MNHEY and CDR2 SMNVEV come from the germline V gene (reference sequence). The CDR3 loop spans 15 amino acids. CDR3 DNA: TGTGCCAGCAGTGCCGGACAGGGAACCACAGATACGCAGTATTTT. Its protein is CASSAGQGTTDTQYF.

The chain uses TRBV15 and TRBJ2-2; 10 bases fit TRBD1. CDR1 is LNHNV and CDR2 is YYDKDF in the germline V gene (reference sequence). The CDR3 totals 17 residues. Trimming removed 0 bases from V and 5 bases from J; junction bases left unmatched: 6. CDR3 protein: CATSRDVWDRGTGELFF. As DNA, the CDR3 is TGTGCCACCAGCAGAGATGTATGGGACAGGGGTACCGGGGAGCTGTTTTTT.

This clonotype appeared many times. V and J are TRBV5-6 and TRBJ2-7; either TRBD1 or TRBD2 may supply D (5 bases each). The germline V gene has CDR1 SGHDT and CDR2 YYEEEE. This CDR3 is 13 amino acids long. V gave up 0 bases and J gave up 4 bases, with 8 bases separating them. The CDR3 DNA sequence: TGTGCCAGCAGCTTGGCCGAGGGGTACGAGCAGTACTTC. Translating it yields CASSLAEGYEQYF.

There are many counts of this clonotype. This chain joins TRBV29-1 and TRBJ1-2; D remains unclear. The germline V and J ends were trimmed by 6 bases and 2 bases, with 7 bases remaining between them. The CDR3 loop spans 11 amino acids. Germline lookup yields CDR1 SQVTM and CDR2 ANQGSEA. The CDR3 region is CSVVLNYGYTF. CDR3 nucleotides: TGCAGCGTAGTCCTAAACTATGGCTACACCTTC.

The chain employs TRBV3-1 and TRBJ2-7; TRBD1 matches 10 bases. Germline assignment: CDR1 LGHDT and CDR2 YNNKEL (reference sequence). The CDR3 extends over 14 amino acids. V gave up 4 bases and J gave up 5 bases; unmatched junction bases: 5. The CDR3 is CASSLWDRGDEQYF. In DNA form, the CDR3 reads TGTGCCAGCAGCCTGTGGGACAGGGGAGACGAGCAGTACTTC.

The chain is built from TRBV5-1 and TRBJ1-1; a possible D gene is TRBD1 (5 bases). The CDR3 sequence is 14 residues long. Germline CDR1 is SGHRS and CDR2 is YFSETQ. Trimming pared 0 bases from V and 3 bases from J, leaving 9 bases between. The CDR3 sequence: CASSLGWGDTEAFF. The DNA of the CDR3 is TGCGCCAGCAGCTTGGGCTGGGGGGACACTGAAGCTTTCTTT.

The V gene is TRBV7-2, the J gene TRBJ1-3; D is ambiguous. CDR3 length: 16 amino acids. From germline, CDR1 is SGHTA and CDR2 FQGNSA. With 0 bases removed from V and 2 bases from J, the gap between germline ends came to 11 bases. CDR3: CASSLAGNTAGNTIYF. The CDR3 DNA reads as TGTGCCAGCAGCTTAGCGGGGAACACCGCTGGAAACACCATATATTTT. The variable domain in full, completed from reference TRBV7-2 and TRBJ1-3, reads GAGVSQSPSNKVTEKGKDVELRCDPISGHTALYWYRQSLGQGLEFLIYFQGNSAPDKSGLPSDRFSAERTGGSVSTLTIQRTQQEDSAVYLCASSLAGNTAGNTIYFGEGSWLTVV.

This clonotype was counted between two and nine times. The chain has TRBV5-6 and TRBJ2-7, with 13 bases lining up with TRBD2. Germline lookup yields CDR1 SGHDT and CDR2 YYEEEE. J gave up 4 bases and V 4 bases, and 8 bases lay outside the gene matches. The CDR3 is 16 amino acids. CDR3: CASSPILAGGIYEQYF. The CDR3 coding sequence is TGTGCCAGCAGCCCTATACTAGCGGGAGGGATTTACGAGCAGTACTTC.

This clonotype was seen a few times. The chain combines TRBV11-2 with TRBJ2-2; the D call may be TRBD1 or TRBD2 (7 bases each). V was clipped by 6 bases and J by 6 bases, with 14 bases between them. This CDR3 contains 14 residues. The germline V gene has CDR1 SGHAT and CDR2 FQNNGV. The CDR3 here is CASRGRGQAGELFF. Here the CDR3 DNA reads TGTGCCAGCAGGGGGAGGGGGCAGGCCGGGGAGCTGTTTTTT.

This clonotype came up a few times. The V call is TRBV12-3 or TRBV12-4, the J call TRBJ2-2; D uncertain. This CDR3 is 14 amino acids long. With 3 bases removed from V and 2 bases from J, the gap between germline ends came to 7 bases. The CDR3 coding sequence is TGTGCCAGCAGTTTTCGCTTAAACACCGGGGAGCTGTTTTTT. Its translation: CASSFRLNTGELFF.

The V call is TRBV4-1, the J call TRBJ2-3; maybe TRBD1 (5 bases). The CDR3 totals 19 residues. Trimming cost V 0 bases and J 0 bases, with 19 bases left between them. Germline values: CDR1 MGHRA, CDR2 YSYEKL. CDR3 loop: CASSQERQQGYSSTDTQYF. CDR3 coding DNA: TGCGCCAGCAGCCAAGAAAGACAGCAAGGCTATTCTAGCACAGATACGCAGTATTTT.

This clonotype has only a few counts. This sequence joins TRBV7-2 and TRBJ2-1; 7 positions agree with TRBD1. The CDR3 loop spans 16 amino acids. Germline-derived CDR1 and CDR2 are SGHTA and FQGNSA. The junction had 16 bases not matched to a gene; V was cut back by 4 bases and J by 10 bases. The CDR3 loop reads CASSSYSNRGKEEQFF. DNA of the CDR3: TGTGCCAGCAGCTCTTACTCTAACAGGGGCAAGGAGGAGCAGTTCTTC.

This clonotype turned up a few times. As DNA, the CDR3 is TGCGCCAGCAGCCGGGGGACAGGGGTGGTCACTGAAGCTTTCTTT. Residues: CASSRGTGVVTEAFF. The V and J genes are TRBV5-1 and TRBJ1-1, with 10 bases matching TRBD1. This CDR3 region has 15 residues. Germline V gene lookup returns CDR1 SGHRS and CDR2 YFSETQ. The junction had 7 bases not matched to a gene; V was cut back by 4 bases and J by 4 bases.

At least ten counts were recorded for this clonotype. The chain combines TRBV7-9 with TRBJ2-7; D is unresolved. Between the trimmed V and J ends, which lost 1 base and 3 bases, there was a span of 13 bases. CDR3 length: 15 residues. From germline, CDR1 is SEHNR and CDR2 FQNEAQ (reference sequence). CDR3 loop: CASSLDLGMRYEQYF. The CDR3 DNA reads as TGTGCCAGCAGCTTAGATCTGGGGATGCGCTACGAGCAGTACTTC.

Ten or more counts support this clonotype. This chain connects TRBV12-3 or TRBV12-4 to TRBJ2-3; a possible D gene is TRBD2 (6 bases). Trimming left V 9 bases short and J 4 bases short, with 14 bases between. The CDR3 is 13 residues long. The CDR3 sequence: CASTTSSADTQYF. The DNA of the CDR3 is TGTGCCAGTACAACTAGCAGCGCAGATACGCAGTATTTT.

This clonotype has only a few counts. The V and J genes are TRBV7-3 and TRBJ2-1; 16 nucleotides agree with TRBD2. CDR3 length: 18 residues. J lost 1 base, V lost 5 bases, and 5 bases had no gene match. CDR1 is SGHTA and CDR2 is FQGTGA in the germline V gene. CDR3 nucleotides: TGTGCCAGCAGCGCAGGGACTAGCGGGAGGGTGTCCTACAATGAGCAGTTCTTC. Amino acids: CASSAGTSGRVSYNEQFF.

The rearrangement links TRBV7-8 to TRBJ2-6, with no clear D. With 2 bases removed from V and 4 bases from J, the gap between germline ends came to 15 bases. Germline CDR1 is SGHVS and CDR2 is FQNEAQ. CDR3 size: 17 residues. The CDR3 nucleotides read TGTGCCAGCAGCTTAAAAGGCAGGTGGGTCGGGGCCAACGTCCTGACTTTC. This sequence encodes CASSLKGRWVGANVLTF. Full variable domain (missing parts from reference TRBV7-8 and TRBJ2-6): GAGVSQSPRYKVAKRGQDVALRCDPISGHVSLFWYQQALGQGPEFLTYFQNEAQLDKSGLPSDRFFAERPEGSVSTLKIQRTQQEDSAVYLCASSLKGRWVGANVLTFGAGSRLTVL.

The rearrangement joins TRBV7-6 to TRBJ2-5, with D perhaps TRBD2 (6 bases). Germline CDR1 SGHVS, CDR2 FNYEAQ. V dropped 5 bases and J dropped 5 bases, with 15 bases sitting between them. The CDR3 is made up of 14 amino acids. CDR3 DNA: TGTGCCAGCAGCCCGTCGGGGACTGGGGAGACCCAGTACTTC. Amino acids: CASSPSGTGETQYF.

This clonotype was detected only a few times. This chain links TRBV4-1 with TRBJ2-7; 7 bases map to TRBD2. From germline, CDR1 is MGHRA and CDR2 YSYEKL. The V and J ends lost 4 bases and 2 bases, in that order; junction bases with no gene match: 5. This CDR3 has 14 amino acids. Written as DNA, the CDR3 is TGCGCCAGCAGCCTCGGCCGGGGGGCCTACGAGCAGTACTTC. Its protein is CASSLGRGAYEQYF.

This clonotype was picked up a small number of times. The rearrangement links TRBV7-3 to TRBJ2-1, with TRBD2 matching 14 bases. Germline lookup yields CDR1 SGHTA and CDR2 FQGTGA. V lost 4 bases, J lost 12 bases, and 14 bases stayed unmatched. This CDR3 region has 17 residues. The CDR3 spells CASSSSPGTSGRKVQFF. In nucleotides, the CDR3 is TGTGCCAGCAGCTCCTCACCCGGGACTAGCGGGAGAAAAGTGCAGTTCTTC. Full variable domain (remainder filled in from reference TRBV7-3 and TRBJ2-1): GAGVSQTPSNKVTEKGKYVELRCDPISGHTALYWYRQSLGQGPEFLIYFQGTGAADDSGLPNDRFFAVRPEGSVSTLKIQRTERGDSAVYLCASSSSPGTSGRKVQFFGPGTRLTVL.

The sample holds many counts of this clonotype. The CDR3 spells CASTTVSNTEAFF. For the CDR3, the DNA is TGTGCCAGTACTACAGTATCGAACACTGAAGCTTTCTTT. The chain joins TRBV6-1 to TRBJ1-1; D gene ambiguous. The V gene's germline CDR1 is MNHNS and CDR2 SASEGT. Trimming stripped 9 bases from V and 1 base from J, with 12 bases between. This CDR3 contains 13 residues.

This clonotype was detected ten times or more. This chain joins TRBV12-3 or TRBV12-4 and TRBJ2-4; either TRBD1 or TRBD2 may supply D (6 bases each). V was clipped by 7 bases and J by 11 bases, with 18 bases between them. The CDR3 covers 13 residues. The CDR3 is CASTRRGVRVQYF. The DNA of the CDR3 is TGTGCCAGCACCAGGAGGGGGGTTCGAGTTCAGTACTTC.

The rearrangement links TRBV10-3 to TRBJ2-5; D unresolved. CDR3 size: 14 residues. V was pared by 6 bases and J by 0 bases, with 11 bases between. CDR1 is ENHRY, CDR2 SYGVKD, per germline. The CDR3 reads CAIRVDKYQETQYF. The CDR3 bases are TGTGCCATCAGGGTCGACAAGTACCAAGAGACCCAGTACTTC.

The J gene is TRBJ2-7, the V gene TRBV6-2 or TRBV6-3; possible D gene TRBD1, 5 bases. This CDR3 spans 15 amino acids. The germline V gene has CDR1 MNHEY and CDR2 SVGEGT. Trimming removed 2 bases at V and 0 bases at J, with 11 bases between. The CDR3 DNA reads TGTGCCAGCAGTTACCCAAAGACAGTCTCCTACGAGCAGTACTTC. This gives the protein CASSYPKTVSYEQYF.

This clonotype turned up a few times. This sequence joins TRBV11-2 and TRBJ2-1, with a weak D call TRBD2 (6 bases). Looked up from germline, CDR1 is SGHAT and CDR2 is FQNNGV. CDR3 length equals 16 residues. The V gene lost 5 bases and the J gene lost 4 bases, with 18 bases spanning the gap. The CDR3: CASSTDRPSEYNEQFF. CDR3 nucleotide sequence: TGTGCCAGCAGCACTGATCGGCCTAGCGAATACAATGAGCAGTTCTTC.

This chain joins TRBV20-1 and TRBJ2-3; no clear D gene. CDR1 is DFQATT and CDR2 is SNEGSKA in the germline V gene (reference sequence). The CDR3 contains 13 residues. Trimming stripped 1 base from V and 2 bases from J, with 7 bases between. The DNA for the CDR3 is TGCAGTGCTAGAGTCGAGACCACAGATACGCAGTATTTT. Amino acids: CSARVETTDTQYF.

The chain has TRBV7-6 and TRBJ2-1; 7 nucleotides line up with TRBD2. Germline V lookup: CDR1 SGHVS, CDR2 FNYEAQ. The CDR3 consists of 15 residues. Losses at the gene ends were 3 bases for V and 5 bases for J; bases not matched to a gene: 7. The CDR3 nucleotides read TGTGCCAGCAGCTTCTTAGCGGGTAGCCACAATGAGCAGTTCTTC. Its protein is CASSFLAGSHNEQFF.